The table lists the clone carrying this T cell receptor beta chain with a few counts. This specimen belongs to a study of blood T cell repertoires in COVID-19. The CDR3 spans 19 residues. Looked up from germline, CDR1 is LGHNA and CDR2 is YNFKEQ. With 0 bases removed from V and 0 bases from J, the gap between germline ends came to 20 bases. Libraries were prepared by immunoSEQ multiplex PCR; TCRdb keeps only in-frame clonotypes and omits some of them. Of about 150,000 clones listed, about four fifths are singletons. The rearrangement joins TRBV4-2 to TRBJ1-1, with D perhaps matching TRBD1 (6 bases). What was sequenced was peripheral blood. This clonotype was sampled from a woman aged 55-75 years with acute or convalescent COVID-19. The CDR3 reads CASSQDRLLGAGMNTEAFF. Written as DNA, the CDR3 is TGTGCCAGCAGCCAAGACAGACTCCTGGGGGCCGGAATGAACACTGAAGCTTTCTTT.